These 4 T cell receptor beta chains originate from one sample sequenced in a study of blood T cell repertoires in COVID-19. Sequenced by immunoSEQ multiplex PCR; TCRdb stores in-frame clones only, minus some. The sample consists of 390,000 or so clones, 80% to 90% of them appearing once. The sample consisted of PBMCs or T cells enriched from blood (not recorded which). These receptors originate from a woman aged 45-59 years who had recovered from COVID-19.

The chain links TRBV27 to TRBJ1-6; no clear D. Per germline, CDR1 MNHEY and CDR2 SMNVEV (reference sequence). The germline V and J ends were trimmed by 10 bases and 7 bases, with 8 bases remaining between them. The CDR3 loop spans 11 amino acids. CDR3 coding DNA: TGTGCCATTCCGAGGAATTCACCCCTCCACTTT. This gives the protein CAIPRNSPLHF.

The chain links TRBV6-2 or TRBV6-3 to TRBJ1-1; unclear D gene. This CDR3 contains 12 residues. Trimming pared 5 bases from V and 7 bases from J, leaving 11 bases between. Germline CDR1 reads MNHEY; CDR2 reads SVGEGT. The DNA for the CDR3 is TGTGCCAGCAGTCCCCCGTTGAGTGAAGCTTTCTTT. It is translated as CASSPPLSEAFF.

CDR3 amino acids: CASSPFAGAVVTEAFF. The CDR3 DNA sequence: TGTGCCAGCAGCCCCTTCGCGGGGGCGGTGGTTACTGAAGCTTTCTTT. The rearrangement joins TRBV7-9 to TRBJ1-1; D is perhaps TRBD1 (6 bases). The CDR3 runs to 16 residues. The V end lost 5 bases, the J end lost 5 bases, and 21 bases lay between the germline ends. Germline V gene sequence: CDR1 SEHNR, CDR2 FQNEAQ (reference sequence).

This chain uses TRBV4-1 with TRBJ1-3, with no clear D. Germline V CDR1 and CDR2: MGHRA, YSYEKL. V lost 0 bases and J lost 4, with 19 bases in between. This CDR3 region has 18 residues. This CDR3 is CASSQEVLVGVGGNTIYF. CDR3 nucleotides: TGCGCCAGCAGCCAAGAAGTGTTAGTCGGGGTGGGGGGAAACACCATATATTTT.